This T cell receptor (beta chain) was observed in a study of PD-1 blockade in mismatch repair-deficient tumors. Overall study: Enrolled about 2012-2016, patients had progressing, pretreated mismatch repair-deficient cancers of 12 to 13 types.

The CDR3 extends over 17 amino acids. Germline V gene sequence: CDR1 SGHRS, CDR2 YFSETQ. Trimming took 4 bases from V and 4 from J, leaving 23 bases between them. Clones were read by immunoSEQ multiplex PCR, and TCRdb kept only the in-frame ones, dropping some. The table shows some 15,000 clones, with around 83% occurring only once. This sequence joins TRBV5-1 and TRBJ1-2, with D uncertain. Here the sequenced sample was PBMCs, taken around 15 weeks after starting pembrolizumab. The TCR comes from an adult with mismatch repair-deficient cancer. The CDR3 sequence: CASSRKSLRLCCYGYTF. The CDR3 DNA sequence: TGCGCCAGCAGCCGCAAATCACTCCGGTTGTGTTGCTATGGCTACACCTTC.